The 26 T cell receptor beta chains in this list originate from one sample, sequenced in a study of blood T cell repertoires in COVID-19. Here immunoSEQ multiplex PCR was the method, and the copy in TCRdb shows in-frame clones only, minus some. The repertoire includes under 200,000 clones, 70% to 90% of them detected once, and 6% sits in the top ten. Sequenced: peripheral blood. The receptors originated from a man aged 40-49 years with active or convalescent COVID-19.

This clone was recorded once. The V and J genes are TRBV27 and TRBJ1-1; D is possibly TRBD1 (6 bases). This CDR3 is 14 amino acids long. CDR1 is MNHEY and CDR2 is SMNVEV in the germline V gene (reference sequence). V lost 4 bases and J 4 bases, leaving 13 bases between the germline ends. The CDR3 reads CASSSLLGGTEAFF. The CDR3 DNA reads TGTGCCAGCAGTTCATTATTAGGGGGCACTGAAGCTTTCTTT.

This chain links TRBV18 with TRBJ1-4; D remains unclear. The V gene lost 4 bases and the J gene lost 8 bases, with 20 bases spanning the gap. Germline V gene data show CDR1 as KGHSH and CDR2 as LQKENI. The CDR3 contains 16 residues. CDR3 sequence (DNA): TGTGCCAGCTCACAGAGGGTCACGGGCCTCGGAGAAAAACTGTTTTTT. It yields the protein CASSQRVTGLGEKLFF.

CDR3 sequence (DNA): TGTGCCAGCAGCTTAGTTTATCTTTACGAGCAGTACTTC. This translates into CASSLVYLYEQYF. The rearrangement uses TRBV7-2 and TRBJ2-7, with D unclear. Germline lookup yields CDR1 SGHTA and CDR2 FQGNSA. Trimming removed 1 base from V and 4 bases from J, with 8 bases in between. CDR3 length: 13 residues.

In its sample, this clone was seen a few times. The chain combines TRBV6-2 or TRBV6-3 with TRBJ2-7, with TRBD2 identical over 9 bases. Germline V gives CDR1 MNHEY, CDR2 SVGEGT. CDR3 length: 15 amino acids. The V and J ends lost 6 bases and 4 bases, in that order; junction bases with no gene match: 10. The CDR3: CASSRGGAGRYEQYF. CDR3 coding DNA: TGTGCCAGCAGCCGCGGGGGGGCCGGCCGGTACGAGCAGTACTTC.

The chain joins TRBV19 to TRBJ2-3; D possibly corresponds to TRBD1 (5 bases). V was clipped by 3 bases and J by 2 bases, with 12 bases between them. The V gene's germline CDR1 is LNHDA and CDR2 SQIVND (reference sequence). The CDR3 extends over 15 amino acids. The CDR3 is CASSMGDSITDTQYF. In DNA, the CDR3 is TGTGCCAGTAGTATGGGTGACAGCATCACAGATACGCAGTATTTT. The complete variable domain, with remaining parts taken from reference TRBV19 and TRBJ2-3, reads DGGITQSPKYLFRKEGQNVTLSCEQNLNHDAMYWYRQDPGQGLRLIYYSQIVNDFQKGDIAEGYSVSREKKESFPLTVTSAQKNPTAFYLCASSMGDSITDTQYFGPGTRLTVL.

This clone was found once. This chain connects TRBV6-5 to TRBJ2-7, with D possibly matching TRBD2 (7 bases). Deletions cut 8 bases from V and 3 bases from J, with 17 bases between. This CDR3 has 14 amino acids. Germline V lookup: CDR1 MNHEY, CDR2 SVGAGI. In nucleotides, the CDR3 is TGTGCCAGCGCTAGGGGGGAGGGGCTCTACGAGCAGTACTTC. It codes for CASARGEGLYEQYF.

This chain joins TRBV5-6 and TRBJ2-7; 12 nucleotides line up with TRBD1. V shed 1 base, J shed 5 bases, and the junction held 4 bases outside the gene matches. CDR1 and CDR2 from the germline V gene are SGHDT and YYEEEE. CDR3 length: 15 amino acids. CDR3 nucleotide sequence: TGTGCCAGCAGCTTGCCCGGGACAGGGGGCGACGAGCAGTACTTC. As protein: CASSLPGTGGDEQYF.

To note about this clone: Other DNA sequences from this sample encode an identical CDR3 as well. The chain joins TRBV28 to TRBJ1-5; TRBD1 might be the D (6 bases). Germline-derived CDR1 and CDR2 are MDHEN and SYDVKM. Trimming took off 6 bases at V and 1 base at J, with 10 bases between the two ends. The CDR3 consists of 14 residues. DNA for the CDR3: TGTGCCAGCAGAGGACAGATAAGCAATCAGCCCCAGCATTTT. Protein: CASRGQISNQPQHF. Drawing the rest from reference TRBV28 and TRBJ1-5, the complete variable domain is DVKVTQSSRYLVKRTGEKVFLECVQDMDHENMFWYRQDPGLGLRLIYFSYDVKMKEKGDIPEGYSVSREKKERFSLILESASTNQTSMYLCASRGQISNQPQHFGDGTRLSIL.

This clone was seen just once. This sequence joins TRBV7-2 and TRBJ1-2, with 7 bases matching TRBD1. Trimming cost V 1 base and J 4 bases; bases outside gene matches: 0. This CDR3 comprises 13 residues. Per the germline V gene, CDR1 is SGHTA and CDR2 is FQGNSA. The CDR3: CASSLGTGYGYTF. The CDR3 coding sequence is TGTGCCAGCAGCTTAGGGACAGGCTATGGCTACACCTTC.

The genes are TRBV6-5 and TRBJ2-2, with 10 bases identical to TRBD1. CDR3 length: 15 residues. Per the germline V gene, CDR1 is MNHEY and CDR2 is SVGAGI. Losses at the gene ends were 7 bases for V and 4 bases for J; bases not matched to a gene: 6. The CDR3 nucleotides read TGTGCCAGCAAAGGACAGGGGGAATTCACCGGGGAGCTGTTTTTT. It translates to CASKGQGEFTGELFF.

This clone was seen just once. V is TRBV7-8 and J is TRBJ1-1, with 7 bases fitting TRBD1. The CDR3 is 15 amino acids. Germline CDR1 is SGHVS and CDR2 is FQNEAQ. The ends lost 5 bases at V and 5 bases at J; junction bases unmatched: 11. CDR3 amino acids: CASSPKEQQGTEAFF. CDR3 in DNA: TGTGCCAGCAGCCCGAAAGAACAACAGGGGACTGAAGCTTTCTTT. Combining the CDR3 with reference TRBV7-8 and TRBJ1-1 gives the whole variable domain GAGVSQSPRYKVAKRGQDVALRCDPISGHVSLFWYQQALGQGPEFLTYFQNEAQLDKSGLPSDRFFAERPEGSVSTLKIQRTQQEDSAVYLCASSPKEQQGTEAFFGQGTRLTVV.

This chain uses TRBV5-8 with TRBJ1-1; no clear D. This CDR3 is 14 amino acids long. Germline CDR1 reads SGHTS; CDR2 reads YDEGEE. V lost 2 bases to trimming and J lost 0 bases, with 8 bases between them. The CDR3 DNA is TGTGCCAGCAGCTTCGGGAACATGAACACTGAAGCTTTCTTT. Translation gives CASSFGNMNTEAFF.

This chain uses TRBV6-5 with TRBJ2-3; tentatively, D is TRBD1 (6 bases). Germline loops: CDR1 MNHEY, CDR2 SVGAGI. CDR3 length: 15 amino acids. V was pared by 8 bases and J by 2 bases, with 17 bases between. CDR3 loop: CASRITGSLTDTQYF. As DNA, the CDR3 is TGTGCCAGCCGAATCACAGGGTCTCTCACAGATACGCAGTATTTT.

This sequence joins TRBV4-2 and TRBJ1-6; TRBD1 matches 9 bases. V dropped 0 bases and J dropped 8; count of bases not matched to a gene: 5. The germline V gene has CDR1 LGHNA and CDR2 YNFKEQ. There are 16 residues in the CDR3. CDR3 coding DNA: TGTGCCAGCAGCCAAGAGACGGGACAGGGTGATTCACCCCTCCACTTT. It specifies CASSQETGQGDSPLHF.

A few counts support this clone. The J gene is TRBJ1-6, the V gene TRBV18, with D perhaps matching TRBD1 (6 bases). Trimming removed 2 bases at V and 7 bases at J, with 15 bases between. Germline CDR1 KGHSH, CDR2 LQKENI. CDR3 length: 16 amino acids. The CDR3: CASSPGGAGRNSPLHF. CDR3 DNA sequence: TGTGCCAGCTCACCAGGGGGCGCAGGTCGGAATTCACCCCTCCACTTT.

Only a few counts were recorded for this clone. V and J are TRBV28 and TRBJ1-1; weak D call: TRBD1 (6 bases). Trimming took 4 bases from V and 0 from J, leaving 12 bases between them. The germline V gene has CDR1 MDHEN and CDR2 SYDVKM. The CDR3 totals 15 residues. CDR3 residues: CASSSPGQLNTEAFF. CDR3 sequence (DNA): TGTGCCAGCAGTTCCCCAGGACAGCTGAACACTGAAGCTTTCTTT.

This clone appeared once. The rearrangement joins TRBV3-1 (or the pseudogene TRBV3-2) to TRBJ1-5, with D unclear. Germline CDR1 and CDR2: LGHDT and YNNKEL (reference sequence). The V and J ends lost 4 bases and 4 bases respectively, with 14 bases between them. The CDR3 has 15 amino acids. The DNA for the CDR3 is TGTGCCAGCAGCCCCCGGGTCAGCGGGAATCAGCCCCAGCATTTT. Its protein is CASSPRVSGNQPQHF.

V usage is TRBV28 and J usage is TRBJ1-1; TRBD1 aligns across 8 bases. This CDR3 is built from 13 residues. CDR1 is MDHEN and CDR2 is SYDVKM in the germline V gene. J gave up 5 bases and V 6 bases, and 5 bases lay outside the gene matches. The DNA for the CDR3 is TGTGCCAGCAGCCAGGGGGCGTGGACTGAAGCTTTCTTT. Its protein is CASSQGAWTEAFF.

The rearrangement uses TRBV12-3 or TRBV12-4 and TRBJ2-7; D is uncertain. The CDR3 spans 13 residues. Trimming stripped 2 bases from V and 1 base from J, with 6 bases between. The CDR3 DNA reads TGTGCCAGCAGTTTAAGCACTTCCTACGAGCAGTACTTC. Translated: CASSLSTSYEQYF.

The V call is TRBV5-5, the J call TRBJ2-1; no definite D call. This CDR3 is 14 amino acids long. The germline gives CDR1 SGHKS, CDR2 YYEKEE (reference sequence). V lost 0 bases and J lost 5, with 9 bases in between. CDR3 bases: TGTGCCAGCAGCTTGGTTTCGGTGAACAATGAGCAGTTCTTC. The encoded protein is CASSLVSVNNEQFF.

This clone has more than one count but fewer than ten. The V call is TRBV19, the J call TRBJ2-2, with a tentative D call TRBD1 (5 bases). This CDR3 spans 11 amino acids. Germline assignment: CDR1 LNHDA and CDR2 SQIVND (reference sequence). Trimming left V 7 bases short and J 5 bases short, with 5 bases between. The CDR3 loop reads CASKGTGELFF. Written as DNA, the CDR3 is TGTGCCAGTAAGGGGACCGGGGAGCTGTTTTTT.

This chain uses TRBV11-2 with TRBJ2-1, with 9 nucleotides matching TRBD2. Looked up from germline, CDR1 is SGHAT and CDR2 is FQNNGV. Losses at the gene ends were 5 bases for V and 2 bases for J; bases not matched to a gene: 10. The CDR3 contains 17 residues. DNA of the CDR3: TGTGCCAGCAGCCGACCGGGGCTAGCGGGGCCCTACAATGAGCAGTTCTTC. As protein: CASSRPGLAGPYNEQFF.

The CDR3 nucleotides read TGTGCCAGCAGCTTACCAGGCAGCTCCTACGAGCAGTACTTC. Residues: CASSLPGSSYEQYF. The V gene is TRBV7-2, the J gene TRBJ2-7; no clear D gene. This CDR3 contains 14 residues. CDR1 and CDR2 from the germline V gene are SGHTA and FQGNSA. V dropped 2 bases and J dropped 0 bases, with 8 bases sitting between them. Full variable domain (outside the CDR3, taken from reference TRBV7-2 and TRBJ2-7): GAGVSQSPSNKVTEKGKDVELRCDPISGHTALYWYRQSLGQGLEFLIYFQGNSAPDKSGLPSDRFSAERTGGSVSTLTIQRTQQEDSAVYLCASSLPGSSYEQYFGPGTRLTVT.

The CDR3 DNA follows: TGTGCCAGCAGCTCGCTAAGTCAAGCGGGAGGCATTCAGTACTTC. Protein sequence: CASSSLSQAGGIQYF. The rearrangement links TRBV7-8 to TRBJ2-4, with 9 nucleotides matching TRBD2. Unmatched junction bases numbered 10, after V lost 4 bases and J lost 9 bases. Per the germline V gene, CDR1 is SGHVS and CDR2 is FQNEAQ. The CDR3 is 15 residues long.

The chain recombines TRBV10-3 with TRBJ2-7; TRBD1 might be the D (6 bases). The V end was cut by 2 bases, the J end by 1 base, with 9 bases between. The germline V gene encodes CDR1 ENHRY and CDR2 SYGVKD. The length of the CDR3 is 14 residues. CDR3 protein: CAISEGTLSYEQYF. The CDR3 nucleotides are TGTGCCATCAGTGAGGGGACACTTTCCTACGAGCAGTACTTC.

The gene calls are TRBV5-1 and TRBJ1-2; unclear D gene. From germline, CDR1 is SGHRS and CDR2 YFSETQ. The CDR3 extends over 12 amino acids. V was cut by 0 bases and J by 8 bases, with 8 bases left in between. The DNA for the CDR3 is TGCGCCAGCAGCTTGGGTGGCGGGGGCTACACCTTC. Its translation: CASSLGGGGYTF.